The 22 T cell receptor beta chains below were found in one sample sequenced in a study of CD8 T cells in ankylosing spondylitis. TCRdb re-called the 5' RACE reads with MiXCR, one entry per CDR3 protein. The sample records 250,000 or so distinct CDR3 sequences, 15% to 20% being singletons. Sample: blood, either unsorted or a sorted T cell fraction (not recorded which). The receptors derive from a male donor with ankylosing spondylitis or in good health (not recorded which).

This clonotype was seen at least ten times. This chain uses TRBV6-5 with TRBJ2-2, with D perhaps TRBD2 (6 bases). The V end was cut by 5 bases, the J end by 6 bases, with 7 bases between. This CDR3 is 12 amino acids long. Germline V gene data show CDR1 as MNHEY and CDR2 as SVGAGI. The CDR3 reads CASSLASGELFF. DNA of the CDR3: TGTGCCAGCAGTCTAGCGTCCGGGGAGCTGTTTTTT.

V and J are TRBV7-8 and TRBJ2-5; possibly TRBD1 for D (6 bases). The germline CDR1 and CDR2 sequences are SGHVS and FQNEAQ. This CDR3 has 15 amino acids. V lost 5 bases and J lost 3, with 16 bases in between. The CDR3 DNA is TGTGCCAGCAGCCAGCCCGGGACAAAGAAAGAGACCCAGTACTTC. The encoded protein is CASSQPGTKKETQYF.

This clonotype came up a few times. The chain combines TRBV20-1 with TRBJ2-1; no reliable D call. Trimming removed 6 bases from V and 2 bases from J, with 11 bases in between. The CDR3 is 13 residues long. Germline CDR1 DFQATT, CDR2 SNEGSKA (reference sequence). For the CDR3, the DNA is TGCAGTGCCATAGGAGCGACCTACAATGAGCAGTTCTTC. Protein product: CSAIGATYNEQFF.

Ten or more counts support this clonotype. The chain links TRBV18 to TRBJ1-3; no firm D call. The germline V gene has CDR1 KGHSH and CDR2 LQKENI. V lost 0 bases and J lost 7, with 10 bases in between. The CDR3 has 14 amino acids. The CDR3 region has the DNA TGTGCCAGCTCACCACCGGCTCGAAGCAACACCATATATTTT. Amino acid sequence: CASSPPARSNTIYF. The whole variable domain, remainder taken from reference TRBV18 and TRBJ1-3, is NAGVMQNPRHLVRRRGQEARLRCSPMKGHSHVYWYRQLPEEGLKFMVYLQKENIIDESGMPKERFSAEFPKEGPSILRIQQVVRGDSAAYFCASSPPARSNTIYFGEGSWLTVV.

Notes on this clonotype: Given a much more abundant clone one base away, this may be a read error. The chain couples TRBV12-3 or TRBV12-4 to TRBJ2-3; the D is unclear. Deletions cut 6 bases from V and 4 bases from J, with 17 bases between. CDR3 length: 15 residues. The CDR3 DNA sequence: TGTGCCAGCAGCCCGATTAGCATCGGCCCAGATACGCAGTATTTT. It yields the protein CASSPISIGPDTQYF.

The chain employs TRBV21-1 and TRBJ1-1; TRBD1 is the table's D call and was not checked against the DNA. TRBV21-1 is designated a pseudogene. This CDR3 contains 12 residues. The CDR3 region has the DNA TGTGCCAGCAGCAAAGGTCCCTTAGAAGCTTTCTTT. Protein product: CASSKGPLEAFF.

This clonotype was seen a few times. The V and J genes are TRBV12-3 or TRBV12-4 and TRBJ2-6; either TRBD1 or TRBD2 may fit D (5 bases each). The CDR3 runs to 18 residues. The ends were cut back, 6 bases at V and 0 bases at J, with 18 bases in the middle. CDR3 residues: CASSRGPPSGSGANVLTF. Here the CDR3 DNA reads TGTGCCAGCAGCCGGGGACCCCCAAGTGGCTCTGGGGCCAACGTCCTGACTTTC.

The chain carries TRBV7-8 and TRBJ2-7, with 10 bases that match TRBD2. The CDR3 extends over 16 amino acids. Trimming took 4 bases from V and 1 from J; bases not matched to a gene: 7. Germline lookup yields CDR1 SGHVS and CDR2 FQNEAQ. The CDR3 DNA reads TGTGCCAGCAGCTCCCCCGGGACTAGCGTGTCCTACGAGCAGTACTTC. Translating gives CASSSPGTSVSYEQYF.

V and J are TRBV7-8 and TRBJ2-1; TRBD1 matches 7 bases. J was trimmed by 4 bases and V by 5 bases; bases with no gene match: 8. Germline CDR1 is SGHVS and CDR2 is FQNEAQ. The CDR3 has 15 amino acids. The CDR3 bases are TGTGCCAGCAGCCCGTCGACAGGGTTTTACAATGAGCAGTTCTTC. Translation: CASSPSTGFYNEQFF.

V usage is TRBV20-1 and J usage is TRBJ2-1, with no clear D. This CDR3 spans 15 amino acids. From germline, CDR1 is DFQATT and CDR2 SNEGSKA (reference sequence). The V gene lost 0 bases and the J gene lost 4 bases, with 13 bases spanning the gap. CDR3 amino acids: CSARERHRPYNEQFF. CDR3 nucleotides: TGCAGTGCTAGAGAGCGACACCGTCCGTACAATGAGCAGTTCTTC.

The chain uses TRBV25-1 and TRBJ2-5; TRBD2 aligns across 15 bases. CDR1 and CDR2 (germline): MGHDK, SYGVNS. The CDR3 spans 17 residues. With 2 bases clipped from V and 2 bases from J, the junction kept 3 bases outside the gene matches. CDR3 in DNA: TGTGCCAGCAGTGAAAGGACTAGCGGGAGGGCTCAAGAGACCCAGTACTTC. Encoded protein: CASSERTSGRAQETQYF.

This chain joins TRBV9 and TRBJ2-7; D remains unclear. The CDR3 is 14 residues long. V was trimmed by 4 bases and J by 1 base, leaving 12 bases between them. Germline V lookup: CDR1 SGDLS, CDR2 YYNGEE. The CDR3 reads CASSPYTDSYEQYF. CDR3 nucleotide sequence: TGTGCCAGCAGCCCCTACACAGATTCCTACGAGCAGTACTTC.

This clonotype was counted a few times. The V and J genes are TRBV3-1 and TRBJ2-7; 13 bases line up with TRBD2. Germline V CDR1 and CDR2: LGHDT, YNNKEL (reference sequence). Trimming at V came to 4 bases and at J to 5 bases, leaving 5 bases not matched to a gene. The CDR3 loop spans 15 amino acids. CDR3 nucleotide sequence: TGTGCCAGCAGCCTAAGGACTAGCGGGAGAGACGAGCAGTACTTC. Translated: CASSLRTSGRDEQYF.

This clonotype was detected a few times. The rearrangement uses TRBV5-6 and TRBJ2-7; 8 bases align to TRBD1. The CDR3 spans 13 residues. V dropped 7 bases and J dropped 5; count of bases not matched to a gene: 8. Germline assignment: CDR1 SGHDT and CDR2 YYEEEE. The CDR3 region is CASATGVLDEQYF. In nucleotides, the CDR3 is TGTGCCAGCGCGACAGGGGTACTTGACGAGCAGTACTTC.

On this clonotype: This CDR3 fails to terminate in the conserved phenylalanine or tryptophan, so it likely reflects a read error. This chain uses TRBV14 with TRBJ2-3; D gene ambiguous. CDR3 length equals 17 residues. Trimming removed 0 bases at V and 4 bases at J, with 17 bases between. CDR1 is SGHDN and CDR2 is FVKESK in the germline V gene. CDR3 loop: CASSQDLGRVHADTQYL. In nucleotides, the CDR3 is TGTGCCAGCAGCCAAGATCTGGGAAGGGTTCATGCAGATACGCAGTATTTA.

This clonotype was found a few times. The V and J genes are TRBV12-5 and TRBJ1-4; D ambiguous. Between the trimmed V and J ends, which lost 1 base and 0 bases, there was a span of 15 bases. The CDR3 runs 18 residues. Germline lookup yields CDR1 LGHNT and CDR2 FRNRAP. This chain's CDR3 is CASGLEVRLAATNEKLFF. The CDR3 region has the DNA TGTGCTAGTGGTTTGGAAGTCAGGTTGGCTGCAACTAATGAAAAACTGTTTTTT.

The chain combines TRBV7-9 with TRBJ2-6; D unresolved. CDR1 is SEHNR and CDR2 is FQNEAQ in the germline V gene (reference sequence). V was cut by 5 bases and J by 3 bases, with 14 bases left in between. The CDR3 covers 16 residues. The DNA for the CDR3 is TGTGCCAGCAGCCCCCATCCCTTTATTGGGGCCAACGTCCTGACTTTC. It codes for CASSPHPFIGANVLTF.

This clonotype was recorded a few times. V and J are TRBV21-1 and TRBJ2-2; the D call of TRBD1 is as the table states it, not checked on the DNA. TRBV21-1 is described as a pseudogene. The CDR3 extends over 15 amino acids. For the CDR3, the DNA is TGTGCCAGCAGTACAACAGGGGATACGGCCGGGGAGCTGTTTTTT. Translation gives CASSTTGDTAGELFF.

Written as DNA, the CDR3 is TGTGCCAGCAGCTTAGCAGAGTATAGCAATCAGCCCCAGCATTTT. Protein sequence: CASSLAEYSNQPQHF. The gene calls are TRBV7-2 and TRBJ1-5; no clear D gene. CDR1 and CDR2 from the germline V gene are SGHTA and FQGNSA. CDR3 length: 15 residues. The germline V and J ends were trimmed by 0 bases and 0 bases, with 6 bases remaining between them.

The chain carries TRBV7-8 and TRBJ2-7; 7 bases line up with TRBD2. Unmatched junction bases numbered 6, after V lost 4 bases and J lost 3 bases. Germline CDR1 reads SGHVS; CDR2 reads FQNEAQ. This CDR3 contains 14 residues. The CDR3 here is CASSWGGGSYEQYF. CDR3 sequence (DNA): TGTGCCAGCAGCTGGGGTGGCGGGAGCTACGAGCAGTACTTC.

The table lists this clonotype with many counts. The chain employs TRBV9 and TRBJ2-3; 12 bases map to TRBD2. V lost 0 bases to trimming and J lost 4 bases; unmatched junction nucleotides: 3. This CDR3 contains 16 residues. Germline V lookup: CDR1 SGDLS, CDR2 YYNGEE. The CDR3, as DNA: TGTGCCAGCAGCGTAGGGACTAGCGGGAATGCAGATACGCAGTATTTT. This gives the protein CASSVGTSGNADTQYF. Full variable domain (rest looked up from reference TRBV9 and TRBJ2-3): DSGVTQTPKHLITATGQRVTLRCSPRSGDLSVYWYQQSLDQGLQFLIQYYNGEERAKGNILERFSAQQFPDLHSELNLSSLELGDSALYFCASSVGTSGNADTQYFGPGTRLTVL.

This sequence joins TRBV5-5 and TRBJ1-1; no reliable D call. This CDR3 is built from 16 residues. Trimming cost V 1 base and J 1 base, with 14 bases left between them. CDR1 is SGHKS and CDR2 is YYEKEE in the germline V gene (reference sequence). CDR3 DNA sequence: TGTGCCAGCAGCTTGTACCGAACAAGCTGGAACACTGAAGCTTTCTTT. Translated: CASSLYRTSWNTEAFF.